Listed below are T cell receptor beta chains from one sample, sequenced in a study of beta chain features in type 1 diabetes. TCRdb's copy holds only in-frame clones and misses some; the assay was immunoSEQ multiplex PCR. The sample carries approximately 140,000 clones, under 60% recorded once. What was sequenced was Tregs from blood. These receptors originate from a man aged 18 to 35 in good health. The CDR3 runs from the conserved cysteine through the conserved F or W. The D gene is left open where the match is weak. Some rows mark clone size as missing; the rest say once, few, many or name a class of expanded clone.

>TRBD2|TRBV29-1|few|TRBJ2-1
CSCVSGSSYNEQFF
TGCAGCTGCGTTAGCGGGAGCTCCTACAATGAGCAGTTCTTC
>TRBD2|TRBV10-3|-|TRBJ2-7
CAISRTSGSTYEQYF
TGTGCCATCAGTAGGACTAGCGGGTCCACCTACGAGCAGTACTTC
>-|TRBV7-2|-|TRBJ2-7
CASSLGSGPSYEQYF
TGTGCCAGCAGCTTAGGAAGCGGACCCTCCTACGAGCAGTACTTC
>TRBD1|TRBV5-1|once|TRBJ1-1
CASSLVWDRRVATEAFF
TGCGCCAGCAGCTTGGTATGGGACAGGCGGGTCGCCACTGAAGCTTTCTTT
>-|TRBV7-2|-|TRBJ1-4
CASSFGTGLGELFF
TGTGCCAGCAGCTTCGGAACAGGGCTCGGGGAACTGTTTTTT
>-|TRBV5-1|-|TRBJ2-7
CASKTGTDDYEQYF
TGCGCCAGCAAAACCGGGACTGACGACTACGAGCAGTACTTC
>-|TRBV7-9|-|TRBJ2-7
CASSLVRGEVHEQYF
TGTGCCAGCAGCTTAGTTCGCGGGGAGGTCCACGAGCAGTACTTC
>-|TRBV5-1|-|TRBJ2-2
CASSLTGSTGELFF
TGCGCCAGCAGCTTGACAGGTTCCACCGGGGAGCTGTTTTTT
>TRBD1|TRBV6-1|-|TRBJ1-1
CASSWTGDTEAFF
TGTGCCAGCAGTTGGACAGGGGACACTGAAGCTTTCTTT
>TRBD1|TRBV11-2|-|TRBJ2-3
CASRYSTGTTDTQYF
TGTGCCAGCAGGTATTCGACAGGGACCACAGATACGCAGTATTTT
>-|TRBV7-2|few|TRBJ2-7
CASSFLTAAYEQYF
TGTGCCAGCAGCTTCCTGACAGCTGCCTACGAGCAGTACTTC
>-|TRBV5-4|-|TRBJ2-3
CASGSERTDTQYF
TGTGCCAGCGGTTCGGAGCGCACAGATACGCAGTATTTT
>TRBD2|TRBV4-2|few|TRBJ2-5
CASSLWTSGMETQYF
TGTGCCAGCAGCCTATGGACTAGCGGGATGGAGACCCAGTACTTC
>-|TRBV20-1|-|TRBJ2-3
CSAALGDTQYF
TGCAGTGCCGCCCTCGGAGATACGCAGTATTTT
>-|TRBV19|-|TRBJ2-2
CASTRTAPNTGELFF
TGTGCCAGTACAAGGACAGCCCCGAACACCGGGGAGCTGTTTTTT
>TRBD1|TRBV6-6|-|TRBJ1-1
CASSYSGQQAFF
TGTGCCAGCAGTTATTCGGGACAGCAAGCTTTCTTT
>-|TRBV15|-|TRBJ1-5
CATSRALGSQPQHF
TGTGCCACCAGCAGAGCGCTGGGGAGTCAGCCCCAGCATTTT
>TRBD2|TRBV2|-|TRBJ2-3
CASSESLAGGPYTQYF
TGTGCCAGCAGTGAAAGCCTAGCGGGGGGGCCCTATACGCAGTATTTT